These 13 T cell receptor beta chains share one sample of origin, sequenced in a study of beta chain features in type 1 diabetes. The entirety of the isolated RNA underwent reverse transcription, so expressed TCRB transcripts were sequenced. Measured with immunoSEQ multiplex PCR; TCRdb has only the in-frame clones, and not every one. Counted here are approximately 360,000 clones, 10% to 15% occurring once; the ten biggest clones make up around 0.01%. These receptors have no identified antigens. Study-wide results and caveats: The study found moderately but significantly shorter TCRB CDR3s in all four CD4+ subsets of Type 1 diabetes patients.

The sequenced material came from naive CD4+ T cells from blood. These receptors were taken from a woman aged 18-30 years with type 1 diabetes.

This clone was recorded a few times. The J gene is TRBJ2-3, the V gene TRBV29-1, with D possibly being TRBD2 (5 bases). The germline V gene has CDR1 SQVTM and CDR2 ANQGSEA. The CDR3 has 13 amino acids. V was pared by 7 bases and J by 4 bases, with 15 bases between. CDR3 sequence (DNA): TGCAGCGGCGGGCCAGTACGCCCAGATACGCAGTATTTT. It is translated as CSGGPVRPDTQYF.

This clone was detected only a few times. The J gene is TRBJ1-2, the V gene TRBV29-1; TRBD1 is a possible D gene (5 bases). Deletions cut 0 bases from V and 8 bases from J, with 16 bases between. Germline-derived CDR1 and CDR2 are SQVTM and ANQGSEA. This CDR3 has 14 amino acids. In DNA, the CDR3 is TGCAGCGTTGAAGATAGCCCACAGGTCATAGGCTACACCTTC. It is translated as CSVEDSPQVIGYTF.

This clone occurred a few times. The chain uses TRBV5-1 and TRBJ2-7; 8 bases map to TRBD2. The V gene end was trimmed by 4 bases and the J gene end by 2 bases; junction bases not matched to a gene: 5. The germline V gene has CDR1 SGHRS and CDR2 YFSETQ. CDR3 length: 14 amino acids. The CDR3 DNA follows: TGCGCCAGCAGCACGGGACTAGTCCCCTACGAGCAGTACTTC. The encoded protein is CASSTGLVPYEQYF. Drawing the rest from reference TRBV5-1 and TRBJ2-7, the complete variable domain is KAGVTQTPRYLIKTRGQQVTLSCSPISGHRSVSWYQQTPGQGLQFLFEYFSETQRNKGNFPGRFSGRQFSNSRSEMNVSTLELGDSALYLCASSTGLVPYEQYFGPGTRLTVT.

This clone was seen a handful of times. V and J are TRBV4-1 and TRBJ1-2; possible D gene TRBD1, 6 bases. Trimming left V 5 bases short and J 6 bases short, with 16 bases between. The CDR3 loop spans 14 amino acids. Germline assignment: CDR1 MGHRA and CDR2 YSYEKL. The CDR3 nucleotides read TGCGCCAGCAGCGCAACAGGGTCCCGAGATGGCTACACCTTC. Its translation is CASSATGSRDGYTF.

This sequence joins TRBV27 and TRBJ2-5; tentative D call: TRBD2 (6 bases). The germline V gene has CDR1 MNHEY and CDR2 SMNVEV (reference sequence). V lost 2 bases to trimming and J lost 1 base, with 8 bases between them. CDR3 length: 14 amino acids. CDR3 sequence reads: CASSLRGSQETQYF. As DNA, the CDR3 is TGTGCCAGCAGTTTACGGGGGTCCCAAGAGACCCAGTACTTC.

This clone was observed a handful of times. The chain links TRBV4-3 to TRBJ1-2; D unclear. Trimming removed 3 bases at V and 6 bases at J, with 11 bases between. Germline V gene sequence: CDR1 LGHNA, CDR2 YSLEER. The CDR3 is made up of 13 amino acids. CDR3 amino acids: CASSQLTGDGYTF. In DNA, the CDR3 is TGCGCCAGCAGCCAGCTAACCGGAGATGGCTACACCTTC.

This clone was counted between two and nine times. The rearrangement uses TRBV2 and TRBJ1-1; D perhaps matches TRBD1 (6 bases). The V end was cut by 4 bases, the J end by 0 bases, with 6 bases between. The CDR3 runs to 13 residues. CDR1 and CDR2 from the germline V gene are SNHLY and FYNNEI. CDR3 bases: TGTGCCAGCAGTGGACAGGTGAACACTGAAGCTTTCTTT. Amino acids: CASSGQVNTEAFF.

The CDR3 DNA follows: TGTGCCAGCATTTCGGTAAATGAGCAGTTCTTC. Residues: CASISVNEQFF. This chain joins TRBV6-6 and TRBJ2-1; no definite D call. CDR3 length: 11 residues. Per germline, CDR1 MNHNY and CDR2 SVGAGI (reference sequence). Trimming shortened V by 7 bases and J by 7 bases, and 8 bases separated the two germline ends.

There are a few counts of this clone. The CDR3 protein is CASSLGGGGLNQPQHF. CDR3 DNA sequence: TGTGCCAGCAGCTTAGGGGGGGGAGGGTTGAACCAGCCCCAGCATTTT. This chain joins TRBV7-2 and TRBJ1-5; D might be TRBD1 (5 bases). With 1 base removed from V and 7 bases from J, the gap between germline ends came to 17 bases. Looked up from germline, CDR1 is SGHTA and CDR2 is FQGNSA. The CDR3 extends over 16 amino acids.

The J gene is TRBJ2-7, the V gene TRBV2; D possibly corresponds to TRBD2 (5 bases). Germline-derived CDR1 and CDR2 are SNHLY and FYNNEI. The CDR3 covers 11 residues. V was clipped by 6 bases and J by 6 bases, with 9 bases between them. CDR3 coding DNA: TGTGCCAGCAGGGCTAGCTCCGAGCAGTACTTC. Translated, it gives CASRASSEQYF.

The genes are TRBV5-4 and TRBJ2-1; tentative D call: TRBD2 (6 bases). V lost 3 bases and J lost 7, with 14 bases in between. This CDR3 has 14 amino acids. Germline CDR1 reads SGHNT; CDR2 reads YYREEE (reference sequence). CDR3 in DNA: TGTGCCAGCAGCTGGAGGGTGGGGGGAAATGAGCAGTTCTTC. Amino acid sequence: CASSWRVGGNEQFF.

The chain couples TRBV4-3 to TRBJ2-3, with a possible D match to TRBD1 (5 bases). From germline, CDR1 is LGHNA and CDR2 YSLEER. The CDR3 spans 15 residues. The V and J ends lost 0 bases and 2 bases respectively, with 9 bases between them. The chain's CDR3 is CASSQDRALTDTQYF. The CDR3 region has the DNA TGCGCCAGCAGCCAAGACAGGGCCCTCACAGATACGCAGTATTTT.

J is TRBJ1-2 and V is TRBV6-5, with TRBD1 identical over 10 bases. The CDR3 consists of 15 residues. V shed 4 bases, J shed 4 bases, and the junction held 6 bases outside the gene matches. Germline loops: CDR1 MNHEY, CDR2 SVGAGI. The CDR3 bases are TGTGCCAGCAGTTTCGGGACAGGGGAGATCTATGGCTACACCTTC. Protein product: CASSFGTGEIYGYTF.